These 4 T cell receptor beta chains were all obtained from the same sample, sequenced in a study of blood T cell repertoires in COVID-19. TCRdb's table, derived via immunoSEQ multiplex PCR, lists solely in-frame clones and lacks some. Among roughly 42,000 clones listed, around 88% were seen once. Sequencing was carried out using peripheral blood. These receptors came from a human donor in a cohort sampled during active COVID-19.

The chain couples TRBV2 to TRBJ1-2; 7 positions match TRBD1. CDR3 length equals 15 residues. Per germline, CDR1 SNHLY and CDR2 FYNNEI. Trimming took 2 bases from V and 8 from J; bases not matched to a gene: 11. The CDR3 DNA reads TGTGCCAGCAGTGAAAGGGACTGGACAGGAGGGGGCTACACCTTC. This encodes CASSERDWTGGGYTF.

The CDR3 protein is CASSSRWGGAEETQYF. CDR3 in DNA: TGCGCCAGCAGCTCTCGGTGGGGGGGCGCGGAAGAGACCCAGTACTTC. This rearrangement joins TRBV5-1 to TRBJ2-5; D may be TRBD2 (7 bases). This CDR3 spans 16 amino acids. V was trimmed by 3 bases and J by 3 bases, leaving 18 bases between them. Germline V lookup: CDR1 SGHRS, CDR2 YFSETQ.

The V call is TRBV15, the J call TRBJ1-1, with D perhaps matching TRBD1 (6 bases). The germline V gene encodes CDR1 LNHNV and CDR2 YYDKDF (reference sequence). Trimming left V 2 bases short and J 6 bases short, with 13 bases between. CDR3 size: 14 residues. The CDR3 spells CATSRRIGGPEAFF. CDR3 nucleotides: TGTGCCACCAGCAGACGAATCGGGGGGCCTGAAGCTTTCTTT.

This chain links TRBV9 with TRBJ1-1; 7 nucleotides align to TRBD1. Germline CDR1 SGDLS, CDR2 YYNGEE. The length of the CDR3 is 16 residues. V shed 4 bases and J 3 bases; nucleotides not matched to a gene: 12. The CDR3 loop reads CASSPSRGTVYTEAFF. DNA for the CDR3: TGTGCCAGCAGCCCGAGCCGAGGGACAGTATACACTGAAGCTTTCTTT.